This is a list of T cell receptor beta chains from one sample in a study of regulatory T cells in long-lasting Graves disease. TCRdb itself ran the multiplex PCR reads through MiXCR, one entry per CDR3 protein. The table has 300,000 to 350,000 distinct CDR3 sequences, roughly a fifth seen once; the top ten hold roughly 27%. The sequenced sample was peripheral blood mononuclear cells (PBMCs), obtained when the disease was refractory, from a patient treated with antithyroid drugs. The receptors derive from a female donor with Graves disease. Both conserved end residues are part of each CDR3. Each record gives: clone size, D gene, V gene, J gene, CDR3 protein, CDR3 DNA. A D gene is named only where the DNA matches it firmly. Clone size is given for some rows only: seen once, a few or many times, or a class if the clone is expanded.

>once|.|TRBV7-2|TRBJ2-2
CASSLKGVGELFF
TGTGCCAGCAGCTTAAAGGGTGTCGGGGAGCTGTTTTTT
>.|.|TRBV27|TRBJ2-2
CASSFQGFGELFF
TGTGCCAGCAGTTTCCAGGGGTTCGGGGAGCTGTTTTTT
>few|.|TRBV12-3/TRBV12-4|TRBJ2-1
CASSFPGRYNEQFF
TGTGCCAGCAGTTTCCCGGGGAGGTACAATGAGCAGTTCTTC
>few|TRBD1|TRBV20-1|TRBJ1-2
CSATTGPGYGYTF
TGCAGTGCTACGACAGGGCCGGGCTATGGCTACACCTTC
>few|.|TRBV4-3|TRBJ2-5
CASSQGTWVEETQYF
TGCGCCAGCAGCCAGGGGACTTGGGTGGAAGAGACCCAGTACTTC
>.|.|TRBV20-1|TRBJ1-1
CSARGSFVSTEAFF
TGCAGTGCTAGAGGAAGTTTTGTGAGCACTGAAGCTTTCTTT
>many|.|TRBV7-6|TRBJ2-7
CASSLKGKEQYF
TGTGCCAGCAGCCTAAAGGGGAAGGAGCAGTACTTC
>many|.|TRBV6-2/TRBV6-3|TRBJ1-2
CASSLSTWEFNYGYTF
TGTGCCAGCAGCTTGTCGACTTGGGAGTTTAACTATGGCTACACCTTC
>.|.|TRBV10-3|TRBJ1-4
CAISESNRVPGPHNEKLFF
TGTGCCATCAGTGAGTCGAACCGAGTCCCGGGACCGCATAATGAAAAACTGTTTTTT
>many|.|TRBV3-1|TRBJ1-1
CASSQVGGDTEAFF
TGTGCCAGCAGCCAAGTTGGGGGGGACACTGAAGCTTTCTTT
>.|.|TRBV20-1|TRBJ2-2
CSAPDATKANTGELFF
TGCAGTGCCCCCGACGCTACTAAGGCGAACACCGGGGAGCTGTTTTTT
>many|.|TRBV7-8|TRBJ2-7
CASSLRFRNYEQYF
TGTGCCAGCAGCTTAAGGTTCCGGAACTACGAGCAGTACTTC
>.|.|TRBV6-1|TRBJ1-5
CASSDTEYHYSNQPQHF
TGTGCCAGCAGTGACACGGAATACCATTATAGCAATCAGCCCCAGCATTTT
>.|.|TRBV6-2/TRBV6-3|TRBJ2-3
CASRQTAHTDTQYF
TGTGCCAGCAGGCAAACGGCTCACACAGATACGCAGTATTTT
>many|.|TRBV7-8|TRBJ2-1
CASSRRKTDNEQFF
TGTGCCAGCAGCCGTAGAAAGACGGACAATGAGCAGTTCTTC
>many|.|TRBV7-8|TRBJ1-2
CASSLDGQGVYGYTF
TGTGCCAGCAGCTTAGACGGTCAGGGAGTCTATGGCTACACCTTC
>many|.|TRBV2|TRBJ2-5
CASSEEETQYF
TGTGCCAGCAGTGAAGAGGAGACCCAGTACTTC
>.|TRBD2|TRBV20-1|TRBJ2-7
CSASVLSGGGEQYF
TGCAGTGCTTCGGTCCTCAGCGGGGGAGGCGAGCAGTACTTC
>many|TRBD1|TRBV28|TRBJ2-5
CASSPWTGRETQYF
TGTGCCAGCAGTCCCTGGACAGGGCGGGAGACCCAGTACTTC
>many|.|TRBV7-2|TRBJ1-1
CASSHNLGTGNTEAFF
TGTGCCAGCAGCCATAACCTCGGCACGGGAAACACTGAAGCTTTCTTT
>.|.|TRBV18|TRBJ2-7
CASSPPLGGVYDEQYF
TGTGCCAGCTCACCACCTCTGGGGGGAGTTTACGACGAGCAGTACTTC
>.|TRBD1|TRBV9|TRBJ1-4
CASSAQGTGDEKLFF
TGTGCCAGCAGCGCGCAGGGGACAGGGGATGAGAAACTGTTTTTT
>.|TRBD1|TRBV20-1|TRBJ2-3
CSASGWGTGWGSDTQYF
TGCAGTGCTAGCGGTTGGGGGACAGGGTGGGGTTCAGATACGCAGTATTTT
>few|TRBD1|TRBV7-9|TRBJ1-4
CASSFGQGWGNEKLFF
TGTGCCAGCAGCTTCGGACAGGGTTGGGGTAATGAAAAACTGTTTTTT
>many|TRBD1|TRBV6-1|TRBJ2-2
CASRSTGATLVAGELFF
TGTGCCAGCAGGTCGACAGGGGCCACCCTAGTGGCCGGGGAGCTGTTTTTT
>.|.|TRBV20-1|TRBJ2-4
CSSRSNMLAKNIQYF
TGCAGTTCGAGGAGTAACATGTTAGCCAAAAACATTCAGTACTTC
>many|.|TRBV13|TRBJ1-1
CASSPSGRRPNTEAFF
TGTGCCAGCAGCCCCTCCGGGAGGCGACCGAACACTGAAGCTTTCTTT
>many|TRBD2|TRBV20-1|TRBJ2-7
CSAGRTSGAYEQYF
TGCAGTGCTGGGAGGACTAGCGGGGCCTACGAGCAGTACTTC
>many|TRBD1|TRBV2|TRBJ1-4
CASSPTRQGFNEKLFF
TGTGCCAGCAGCCCTACCCGACAGGGTTTTAATGAAAAACTGTTTTTT
>once|.|TRBV30|TRBJ1-5
CAWSHQGRSNQPQHF
TGTGCCTGGAGCCATCAAGGACGGAGCAATCAGCCCCAGCATTTT
>.|TRBD2|TRBV20-1|TRBJ2-1
CSATSREGYNEQFF
TGCAGTGCTACTTCGCGGGAGGGATACAATGAGCAGTTCTTC
>many|.|TRBV20-1|TRBJ2-5
CSARQRTDKETQYF
TGCAGTGCTAGACAGAGGACAGATAAAGAGACCCAGTACTTC
>.|TRBD1|TRBV12-3/TRBV12-4|TRBJ1-2
CASSLNLQGRFF
TGTGCCAGCAGTCTCAACCTACAGGGGCGGTTTTTC
>many|.|TRBV12-3/TRBV12-4|TRBJ2-7
CASNRGGPYEQYF
TGTGCCAGCAACCGAGGGGGGCCCTACGAGCAGTACTTC
>many|.|TRBV28|TRBJ2-5
CASSLGLAEGWYF
TGTGCCAGCAGTTTAGGGTTAGCGGAGGGATGGTACTTC
>.|.|TRBV12-3/TRBV12-4|TRBJ1-1
CAGSPSNTEAFF
TGTGCCGGCAGTCCTTCGAACACTGAAGCTTTCTTT
>.|TRBD2|TRBV18|TRBJ2-7
CASSPSRLAGDPYEQYF
TGTGCCAGCTCACCAAGCCGTCTAGCGGGGGATCCCTACGAGCAGTACTTC
>many|.|TRBV7-2|TRBJ1-1
CASSLDRGEGEAFF
TGTGCCAGCAGCTTAGATCGAGGGGAAGGTGAAGCTTTCTTT
>.|TRBD1|TRBV29-1|TRBJ2-7
CSASCGTGSYEQYF
TGCAGCGCCTCATGCGGGACAGGGTCCTACGAGCAGTACTTC
>many|TRBD2|TRBV28|TRBJ2-1
CASSKMGGTSGVSYNEQFF
TGTGCCAGCAGCAAAATGGGGGGGACTAGCGGGGTCTCCTACAATGAGCAGTTCTTC
>many|.|TRBV25-1|TRBJ1-2
CASSDPGERHGYTF
TGTGCCAGCAGTGACCCGGGGGAGAGGCATGGCTACACCTTC
>few|TRBD1|TRBV19|TRBJ1-4
CASNLDREDEKLFF
TGTGCCAGTAATCTGGACAGGGAAGATGAAAAACTGTTTTTT
>.|TRBD2|TRBV9|TRBJ2-7
CASSVGSPLAVYEQYF
TGTGCCAGCAGCGTAGGAAGCCCACTAGCGGTCTACGAGCAGTACTTC
>few|TRBD2|TRBV20-1|TRBJ2-7
CSATAGVDDEQYF
TGCAGTGCAACAGCGGGGGTCGACGACGAGCAGTACTTC
>many|TRBD1|TRBV6-1|TRBJ2-7
CASRIGTGASEQYF
TGTGCCAGCAGGATCGGGACAGGGGCCTCCGAGCAGTACTTC
>many|.|TRBV28|TRBJ1-3
CASTLWGTAGNTIYF
TGTGCCAGCACTTTATGGGGGACGGCTGGAAACACCATATATTTT
>.|.|TRBV19|TRBJ2-7
CATLEPNSYEQYF
TGTGCCACCCTTGAACCCAACTCCTACGAGCAGTACTTC
>.|.|TRBV5-1|TRBJ2-2
CASSLLEWRAGELFF
TGCGCCAGCAGCTTGCTAGAATGGAGGGCCGGGGAGCTGTTTTTT
>many|TRBD1|TRBV6-1|TRBJ2-7
CASSRQGQSSYEQYF
TGTGCCAGCAGTCGACAGGGGCAGAGCTCCTACGAGCAGTACTTC
>.|TRBD1|TRBV5-1|TRBJ2-2
CASSDPGQYNAGELFF
TGCGCCAGCAGCGACCCGGGACAGTATAATGCCGGGGAGCTGTTTTTT
>few|TRBD1|TRBV18|TRBJ1-1
CASSHGQGGTEAFF
TGTGCCAGCTCACACGGACAGGGAGGCACTGAAGCTTTCTTT
>many|TRBD1|TRBV12-3/TRBV12-4|TRBJ1-5
CASSSRDRISNQPQHF
TGTGCCAGCAGTTCCCGGGACAGAATTAGCAATCAGCCCCAGCATTTT
>few|TRBD1|TRBV18|TRBJ1-5
CASSVGQGANQPQHF
TGTGCCAGCTCAGTCGGACAGGGGGCAAATCAGCCCCAGCATTTT
>.|.|TRBV12-5|TRBJ1-1
CASGLVVSRGNTEAFF
TGTGCTAGTGGTTTGGTAGTGAGTCGGGGGAACACTGAAGCTTTCTTT
>many|.|TRBV3-1|TRBJ1-1
CASSSARGGDTEAFF
TGTGCCAGCAGCTCCGCCAGGGGTGGGGACACTGAAGCTTTCTTT
>.|.|TRBV6-1|TRBJ1-5
CASAATEYSNQPQHF
TGTGCCAGCGCCGCGACAGAATATAGCAATCAGCCCCAGCATTTT
>many|.|TRBV11-1|TRBJ1-6
CASSFEGQQGSPLHF
TGTGCCAGCAGCTTCGAGGGTCAGCAAGGTTCACCCCTCCACTTT